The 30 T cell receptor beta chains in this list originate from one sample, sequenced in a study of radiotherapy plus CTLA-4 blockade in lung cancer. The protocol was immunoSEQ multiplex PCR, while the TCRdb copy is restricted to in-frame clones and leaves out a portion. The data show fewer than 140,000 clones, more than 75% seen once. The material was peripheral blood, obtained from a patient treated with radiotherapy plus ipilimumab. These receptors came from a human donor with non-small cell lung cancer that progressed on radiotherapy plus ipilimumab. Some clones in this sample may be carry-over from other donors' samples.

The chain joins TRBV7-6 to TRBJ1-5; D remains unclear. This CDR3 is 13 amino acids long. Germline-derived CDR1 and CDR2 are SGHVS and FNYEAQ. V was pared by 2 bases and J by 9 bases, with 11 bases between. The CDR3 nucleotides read TGTGCCAGCAGCTTATCAGTCTCAGGGCCCCAGCATTTT. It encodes CASSLSVSGPQHF. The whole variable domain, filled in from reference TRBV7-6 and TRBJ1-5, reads GAGVSQSPRYKVTKRGQDVALRCDPISGHVSLYWYRQALGQGPEFLTYFNYEAQQDKSGLPNDRFSAERPEGSISTLTIQRTEQRDSAMYRCASSLSVSGPQHFGDGTRLSIL.

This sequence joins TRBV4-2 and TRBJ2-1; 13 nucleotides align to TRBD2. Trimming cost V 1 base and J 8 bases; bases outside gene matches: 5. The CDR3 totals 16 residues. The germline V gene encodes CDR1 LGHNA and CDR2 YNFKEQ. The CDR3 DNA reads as TGTGCCAGCAGCCAAGGACTAGCGGGGGGTACAGATGAGCAGTTCTTC. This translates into CASSQGLAGGTDEQFF.

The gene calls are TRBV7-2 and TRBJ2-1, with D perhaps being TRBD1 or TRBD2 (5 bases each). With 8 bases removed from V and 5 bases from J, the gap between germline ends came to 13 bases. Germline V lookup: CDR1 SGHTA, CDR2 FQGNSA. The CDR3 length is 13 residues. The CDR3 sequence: CASRNGAHNEQFF. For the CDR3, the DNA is TGTGCCAGCCGCAACGGGGCCCACAATGAGCAGTTCTTC. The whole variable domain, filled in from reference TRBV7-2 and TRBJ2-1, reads GAGVSQSPSNKVTEKGKDVELRCDPISGHTALYWYRQSLGQGLEFLIYFQGNSAPDKSGLPSDRFSAERTGGSVSTLTIQRTQQEDSAVYLCASRNGAHNEQFFGPGTRLTVL.

In nucleotides, the CDR3 is TGTGCCAGCAGCTTTGACAGCTACACAGATACGCAGTATTTT. Residues: CASSFDSYTDTQYF. The J gene is TRBJ2-3, the V gene TRBV7-8; possible D gene TRBD1, 5 bases. Germline V gene sequence: CDR1 SGHVS, CDR2 FQNEAQ. The ends were cut back, 3 bases at V and 2 bases at J, with 9 bases in the middle. There are 14 residues in the CDR3.

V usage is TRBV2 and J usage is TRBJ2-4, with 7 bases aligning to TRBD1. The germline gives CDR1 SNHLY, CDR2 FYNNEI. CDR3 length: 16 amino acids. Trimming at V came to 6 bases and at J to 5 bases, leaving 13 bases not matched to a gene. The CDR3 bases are TGTGCCAGCAGGAAGGGTGGGGAAGGGGGCGAAAACATTCAGTACTTC. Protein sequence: CASRKGGEGGENIQYF.

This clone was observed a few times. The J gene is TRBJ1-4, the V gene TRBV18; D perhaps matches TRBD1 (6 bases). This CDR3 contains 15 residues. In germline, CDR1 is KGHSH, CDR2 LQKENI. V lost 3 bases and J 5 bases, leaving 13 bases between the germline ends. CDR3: CASSPTGGSNEKLFF. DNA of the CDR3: TGTGCCAGCTCACCCACGGGGGGCTCAAATGAAAAACTGTTTTTT.

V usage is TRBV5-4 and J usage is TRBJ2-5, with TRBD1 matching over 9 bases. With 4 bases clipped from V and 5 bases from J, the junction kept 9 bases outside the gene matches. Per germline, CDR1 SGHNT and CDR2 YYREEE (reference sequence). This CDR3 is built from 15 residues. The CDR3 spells CASSRQGVEWETQYF. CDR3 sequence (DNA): TGTGCCAGCAGCCGACAGGGGGTTGAGTGGGAGACCCAGTACTTC.

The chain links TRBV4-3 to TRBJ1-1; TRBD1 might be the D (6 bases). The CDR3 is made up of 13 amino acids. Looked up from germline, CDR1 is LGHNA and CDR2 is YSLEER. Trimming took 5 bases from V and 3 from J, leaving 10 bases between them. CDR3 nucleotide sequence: TGCGCCAGCAGCGGGGGCGGGTACACTGAAGCTTTCTTT. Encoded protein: CASSGGGYTEAFF.

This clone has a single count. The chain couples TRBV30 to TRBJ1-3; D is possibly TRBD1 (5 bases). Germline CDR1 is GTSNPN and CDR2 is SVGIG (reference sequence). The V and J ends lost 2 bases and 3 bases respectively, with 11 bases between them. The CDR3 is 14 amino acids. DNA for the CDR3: TGTGCCTGGAGTACGGGGGGAAGTGGAAACACCATATATTTT. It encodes CAWSTGGSGNTIYF.

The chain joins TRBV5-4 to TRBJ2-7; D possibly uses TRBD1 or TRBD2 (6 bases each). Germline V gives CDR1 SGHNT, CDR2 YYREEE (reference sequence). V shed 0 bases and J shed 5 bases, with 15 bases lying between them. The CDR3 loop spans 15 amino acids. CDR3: CASSLGLSEGDEQYF. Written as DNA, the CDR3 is TGTGCCAGCAGCTTGGGATTGTCGGAGGGGGACGAGCAGTACTTC.

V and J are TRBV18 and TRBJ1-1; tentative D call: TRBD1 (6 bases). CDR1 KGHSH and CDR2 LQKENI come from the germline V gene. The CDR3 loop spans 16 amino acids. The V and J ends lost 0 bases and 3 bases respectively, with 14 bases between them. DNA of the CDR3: TGTGCCAGCTCACCACCATCGACAGGACGACACACTGAAGCTTTCTTT. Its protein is CASSPPSTGRHTEAFF.

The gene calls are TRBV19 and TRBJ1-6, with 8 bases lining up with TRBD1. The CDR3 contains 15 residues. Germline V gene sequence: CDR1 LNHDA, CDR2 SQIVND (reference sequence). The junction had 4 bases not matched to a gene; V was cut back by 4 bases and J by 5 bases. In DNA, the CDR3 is TGTGCCAGTAGTAGACAGGGGAGAGATAATTCACCCCTCCACTTT. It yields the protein CASSRQGRDNSPLHF.

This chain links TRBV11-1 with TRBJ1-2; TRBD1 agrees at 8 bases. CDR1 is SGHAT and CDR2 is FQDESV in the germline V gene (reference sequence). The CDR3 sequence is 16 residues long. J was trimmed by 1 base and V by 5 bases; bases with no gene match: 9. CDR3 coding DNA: TGTGCCAGCAGCCCAAAGACAGGGGTCGTTAACTATGGCTACACCTTC. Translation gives CASSPKTGVVNYGYTF.

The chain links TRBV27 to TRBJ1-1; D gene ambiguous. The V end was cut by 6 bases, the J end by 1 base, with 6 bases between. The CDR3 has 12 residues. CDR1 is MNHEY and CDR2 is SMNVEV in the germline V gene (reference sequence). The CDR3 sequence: CASRDTNTEAFF. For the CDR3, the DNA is TGTGCCAGCAGGGATACGAACACTGAAGCTTTCTTT.

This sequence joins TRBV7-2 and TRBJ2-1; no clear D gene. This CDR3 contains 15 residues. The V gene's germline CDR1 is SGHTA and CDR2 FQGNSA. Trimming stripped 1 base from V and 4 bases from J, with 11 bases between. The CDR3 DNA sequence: TGTGCCAGCAGCTTAGTGGGTAGCACGTACAATGAGCAGTTCTTC. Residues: CASSLVGSTYNEQFF.

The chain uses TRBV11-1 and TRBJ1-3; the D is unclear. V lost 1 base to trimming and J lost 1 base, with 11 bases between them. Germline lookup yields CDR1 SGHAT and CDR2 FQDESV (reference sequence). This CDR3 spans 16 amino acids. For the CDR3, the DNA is TGTGCCAGCAGCTTAGAAGGCCCCCGATCTGGAAACACCATATATTTT. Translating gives CASSLEGPRSGNTIYF.

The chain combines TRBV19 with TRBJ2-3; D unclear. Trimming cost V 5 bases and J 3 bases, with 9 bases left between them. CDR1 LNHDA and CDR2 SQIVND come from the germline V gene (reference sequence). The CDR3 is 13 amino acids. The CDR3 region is CASSPPVTDTQYF. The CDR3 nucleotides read TGTGCCAGTAGTCCCCCCGTAACAGATACGCAGTATTTT.

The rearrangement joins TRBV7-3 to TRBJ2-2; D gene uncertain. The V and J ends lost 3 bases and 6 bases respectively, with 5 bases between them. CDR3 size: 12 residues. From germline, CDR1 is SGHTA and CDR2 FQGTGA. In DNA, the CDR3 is TGTGCCAGCAGCTTGTTACCCGGGGAGCTGTTTTTT. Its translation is CASSLLPGELFF.

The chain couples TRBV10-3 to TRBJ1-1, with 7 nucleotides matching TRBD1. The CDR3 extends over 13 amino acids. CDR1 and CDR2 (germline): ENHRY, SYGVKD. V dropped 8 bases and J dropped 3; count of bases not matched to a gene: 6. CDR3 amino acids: CAIGNRGDTEAFF. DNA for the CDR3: TGTGCCATCGGTAACAGGGGAGACACTGAAGCTTTCTTT.

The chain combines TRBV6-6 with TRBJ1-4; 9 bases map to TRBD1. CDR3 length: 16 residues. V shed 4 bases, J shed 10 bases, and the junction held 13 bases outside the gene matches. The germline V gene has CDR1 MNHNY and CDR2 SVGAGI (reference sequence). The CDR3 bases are TGTGCCAGCAGTTTCCCAACCCGGGACAGGGCTGGAAAACTGTTTTTT. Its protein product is CASSFPTRDRAGKLFF.

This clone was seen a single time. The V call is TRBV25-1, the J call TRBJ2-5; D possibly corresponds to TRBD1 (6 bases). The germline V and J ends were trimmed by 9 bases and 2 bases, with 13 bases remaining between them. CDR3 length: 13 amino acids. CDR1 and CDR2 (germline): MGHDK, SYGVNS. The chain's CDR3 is CASTTGAQETQYF. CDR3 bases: TGTGCCAGTACGACAGGAGCTCAAGAGACCCAGTACTTC.

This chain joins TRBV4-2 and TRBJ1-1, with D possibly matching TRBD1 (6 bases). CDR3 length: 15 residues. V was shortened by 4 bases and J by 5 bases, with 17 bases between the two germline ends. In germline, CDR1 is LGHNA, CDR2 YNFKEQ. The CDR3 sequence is CASSRGGGLETEAFF. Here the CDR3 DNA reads TGTGCCAGCAGCCGCGGGGGGGGGCTGGAGACTGAAGCTTTCTTT.

The CDR3 sequence is CASSLANSIYEQYF. CDR3 nucleotides: TGTGCCAGCAGCTTGGCGAACAGCATCTACGAGCAGTACTTC. The gene calls are TRBV7-2 and TRBJ2-7; D uncertain. In germline, CDR1 is SGHTA, CDR2 FQGNSA. The CDR3 totals 14 residues. V lost 3 bases, J lost 3 bases, and 12 bases lay in between.

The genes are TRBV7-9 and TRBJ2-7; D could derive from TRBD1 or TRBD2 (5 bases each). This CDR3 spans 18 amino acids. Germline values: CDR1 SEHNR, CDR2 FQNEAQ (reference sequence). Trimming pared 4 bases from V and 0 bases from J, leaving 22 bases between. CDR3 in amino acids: CASSSSIRRGRDSYEQYF. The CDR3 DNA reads TGTGCCAGCAGCTCAAGCATCCGCCGGGGCAGGGACTCCTACGAGCAGTACTTC.

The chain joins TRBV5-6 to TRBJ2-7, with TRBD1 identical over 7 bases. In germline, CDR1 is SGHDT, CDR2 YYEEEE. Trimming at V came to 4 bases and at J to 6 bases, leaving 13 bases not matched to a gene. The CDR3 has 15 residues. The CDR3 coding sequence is TGTGCCAGCAGCGTCACAGGGGCTGGGGATGGCGAGCAGTACTTC. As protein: CASSVTGAGDGEQYF.

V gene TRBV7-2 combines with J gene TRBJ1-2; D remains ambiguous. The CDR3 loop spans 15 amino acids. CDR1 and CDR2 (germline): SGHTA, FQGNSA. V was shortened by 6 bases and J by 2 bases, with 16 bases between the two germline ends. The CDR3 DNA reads TGTGCCAGCAGACCCCCGGCGCTGAGAAACTATGGCTACACCTTC. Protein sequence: CASRPPALRNYGYTF. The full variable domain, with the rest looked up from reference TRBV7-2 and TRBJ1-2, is GAGVSQSPSNKVTEKGKDVELRCDPISGHTALYWYRQSLGQGLEFLIYFQGNSAPDKSGLPSDRFSAERTGGSVSTLTIQRTQQEDSAVYLCASRPPALRNYGYTFGSGTRLTVV.

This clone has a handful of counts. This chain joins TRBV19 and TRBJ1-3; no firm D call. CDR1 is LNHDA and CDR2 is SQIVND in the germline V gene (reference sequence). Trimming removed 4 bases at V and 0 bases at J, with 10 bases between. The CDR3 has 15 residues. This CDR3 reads CASSTEGHSGNTIYF. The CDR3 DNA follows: TGTGCCAGTAGTACCGAGGGCCACTCTGGAAACACCATATATTTT.

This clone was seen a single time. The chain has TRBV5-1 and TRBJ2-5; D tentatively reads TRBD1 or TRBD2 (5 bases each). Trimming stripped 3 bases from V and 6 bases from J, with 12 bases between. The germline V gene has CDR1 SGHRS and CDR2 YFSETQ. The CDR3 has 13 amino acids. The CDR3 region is CASSSNRRQTQYF. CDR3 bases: TGCGCCAGCAGCTCAAACAGGAGGCAGACCCAGTACTTC.

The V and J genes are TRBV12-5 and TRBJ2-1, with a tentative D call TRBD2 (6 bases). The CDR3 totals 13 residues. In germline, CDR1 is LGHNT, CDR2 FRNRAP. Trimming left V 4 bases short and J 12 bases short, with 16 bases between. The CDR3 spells CASGSAWGVMQFF. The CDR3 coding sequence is TGTGCTAGTGGTTCCGCCTGGGGGGTCATGCAGTTCTTC. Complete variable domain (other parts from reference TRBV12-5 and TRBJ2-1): DARVTQTPRHKVTEMGQEVTMRCQPILGHNTVFWYRQTMMQGLELLAYFRNRAPLDDSGMPKDRFSAEMPDATLATLKIQPSEPRDSAVYFCASGSAWGVMQFFGPGTRLTVL.

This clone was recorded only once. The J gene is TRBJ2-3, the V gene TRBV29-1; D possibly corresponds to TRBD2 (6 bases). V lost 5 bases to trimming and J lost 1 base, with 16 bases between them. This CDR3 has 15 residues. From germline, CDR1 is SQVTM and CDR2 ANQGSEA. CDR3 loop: CSVRPPGEGTDTQYF. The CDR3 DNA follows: TGCAGCGTTCGACCCCCGGGAGAGGGCACAGATACGCAGTATTTT.